Each of the 10 T cell receptor beta chains below was sequenced from the same sample in a study of blood T cell dynamics during melanoma immunotherapy. TCRdb keeps only in-frame clones here, not all; method: immunoSEQ multiplex PCR. The repertoire includes a few thousand clones, around four fifths of them detected once, and more than 11% sits in the top ten. Time point indicated: pre-treatment baseline. The sample in question was blood, obtained from a patient treated with checkpoint blockade. The source of these receptors is a human donor with melanoma.

This clone was seen a handful of times. The V call is TRBV6-5, the J call TRBJ1-2; tentatively, D is TRBD1 (5 bases). CDR1 is MNHEY and CDR2 is SVGAGI in the germline V gene. The CDR3 sequence is 14 residues long. Trimming pared 6 bases from V and 5 bases from J, leaving 16 bases between. CDR3 loop: CASSSGSISYGYTF. The CDR3 bases are TGTGCCAGCAGCTCAGGGTCGATATCTTATGGCTACACCTTC.

In DNA, the CDR3 is TGTGCCAGCAGCGTGGCTGAGGGGGCGGGCTTTGATGGCTACACCTTC. Translating gives CASSVAEGAGFDGYTF. The chain employs TRBV9 and TRBJ1-2; the match to TRBD1 covers 7 bases. Germline V CDR1 and CDR2: SGDLS, YYNGEE. CDR3 length equals 16 residues. The J segment lost 6 bases and the V segment lost 2 bases, leaving 13 bases of the junction unmatched. Based on the CDR3 plus reference TRBV9 and TRBJ1-2, the full variable domain is DSGVTQTPKHLITATGQRVTLRCSPRSGDLSVYWYQQSLDQGLQFLIQYYNGEERAKGNILERFSAQQFPDLHSELNLSSLELGDSALYFCASSVAEGAGFDGYTFGSGTRLTVV.

The CDR3 bases are TGCGCCAGCAGCCAAGACCTCTCTGGGGCCAACGTCCTGACTTTC. Residues: CASSQDLSGANVLTF. The gene calls are TRBV4-3 and TRBJ2-6; D not certain. CDR1 and CDR2 (germline): LGHNA, YSLEER. The V end lost 0 bases, the J end lost 0 bases, and 3 bases lay between the germline ends. This CDR3 is 15 amino acids long.

The chain employs TRBV6-5 and TRBJ1-1, with 8 bases that match TRBD1. Per the germline V gene, CDR1 is MNHEY and CDR2 is SVGAGI. V was pared by 6 bases and J by 6 bases, with 6 bases of the junction left unmatched. The CDR3 extends over 13 amino acids. CDR3 sequence (DNA): TGTGCCAGCAGCCGTTCCAGGGGGCCTGAAGCTTTCTTT. It codes for CASSRSRGPEAFF.

This chain joins TRBV6-4 and TRBJ1-6, with D hard to call. CDR1 MRHNA and CDR2 SNTAGT come from the germline V gene. CDR3 length equals 15 residues. V lost 0 bases, J lost 2 bases, and 5 bases lay in between. CDR3 bases: TGTGCCAGCAGTGACTCGGGTACCTATAATTCACCCCTCCACTTT. Translated: CASSDSGTYNSPLHF.

This chain uses TRBV5-1 with TRBJ1-3; no definite D call. Germline V lookup: CDR1 SGHRS, CDR2 YFSETQ. The CDR3 is 14 residues long. Deletions cut 4 bases from V and 0 bases from J, with 8 bases between. The CDR3 DNA sequence: TGCGCCAGCAGCACGGGGATCTCTGGAAACACCATATATTTT. Its protein product is CASSTGISGNTIYF.

This clone was recorded only once. V and J are TRBV19 and TRBJ1-5, with D perhaps matching TRBD1 (5 bases). The V and J ends lost 7 bases and 4 bases respectively, with 14 bases between them. CDR1 LNHDA and CDR2 SQIVND come from the germline V gene (reference sequence). This CDR3 comprises 14 residues. The CDR3 loop is CASTQVGANQPQHF. CDR3 nucleotide sequence: TGTGCCAGTACCCAGGTCGGGGCGAATCAGCCCCAGCATTTT.

V gene TRBV6-4 combines with J gene TRBJ1-5; 9 bases map to TRBD1. CDR3 length: 16 amino acids. Per germline, CDR1 MRHNA and CDR2 SNTAGT. The V segment lost 5 bases and the J segment 1 base; nucleotides outside the gene matches: 6. CDR3 amino acids: CASSQGQGGSNQPQHF. The CDR3 region has the DNA TGTGCCAGCAGTCAGGGACAGGGAGGAAGCAATCAGCCCCAGCATTTT.

V usage is TRBV19 and J usage is TRBJ2-2; perhaps TRBD1 as D (6 bases). The germline gives CDR1 LNHDA, CDR2 SQIVND (reference sequence). With 3 bases removed from V and 8 bases from J, the gap between germline ends came to 16 bases. The CDR3 runs 15 residues. DNA of the CDR3: TGTGCCAGTAGTATTAGACAGGACTCCCGTGGGGAGCTGTTTTTT. Protein sequence: CASSIRQDSRGELFF.

This chain uses TRBV18 with TRBJ1-4; D gene uncertain. In germline, CDR1 is KGHSH, CDR2 LQKENI. With 3 bases removed from V and 5 bases from J, the gap between germline ends came to 13 bases. CDR3 size: 15 residues. The CDR3 region is CASSPSITVNEKLFF. The DNA for the CDR3 is TGTGCCAGCTCACCTTCGATCACGGTAAATGAAAAACTGTTTTTT. Looking up the rest from reference TRBV18 and TRBJ1-4 gives the full variable domain: NAGVMQNPRHLVRRRGQEARLRCSPMKGHSHVYWYRQLPEEGLKFMVYLQKENIIDESGMPKERFSAEFPKEGPSILRIQQVVRGDSAAYFCASSPSITVNEKLFFGSGTQLSVL.